A single sample gave rise to the 10 T cell receptor beta chains below, sequenced in a study of OX40 agonist ivuxolimab in advanced cancers. Repertoires were generated with immunoSEQ multiplex PCR, while TCRdb's copy carries only in-frame clones and drops some. In the table there are 50,000 to 70,000 clones, over 75% of which are singletons. The starting material was CD4+ or CD8+ T cells sorted from blood, obtained in a trial of the OX40 agonist ivuxolimab. These receptors were obtained from an adult with an advanced solid tumor such as melanoma, head and neck, liver or kidney cancer.

This sequence joins TRBV15 and TRBJ1-1; D not resolved. The CDR3 totals 14 residues. The V and J ends lost 8 bases and 0 bases respectively, with 13 bases between them. The germline V gene has CDR1 LNHNV and CDR2 YYDKDF (reference sequence). The CDR3 sequence: CATELLGVNTEAFF. The CDR3 DNA is TGTGCCACCGAATTACTGGGAGTGAACACTGAAGCTTTCTTT.

CDR3 region: CASSQDPSGAGAYEQYF. The CDR3 nucleotides are TGCGCCAGCAGCCAAGACCCTAGCGGAGCCGGGGCCTACGAGCAGTACTTC. The rearrangement links TRBV4-3 to TRBJ2-7; the match to TRBD2 covers 7 bases. The germline CDR1 and CDR2 sequences are LGHNA and YSLEER. J was trimmed by 2 bases and V by 0 bases; bases with no gene match: 10. The CDR3 has 17 residues.

This clone is a singleton in its sample. CDR3 sequence (DNA): TGCGCCAGCAGCTCCGGGACAGCCAACTATGGCTACACCTTC. It encodes CASSSGTANYGYTF. V is TRBV4-3 and J is TRBJ1-2; 7 nucleotides match TRBD1. The junction had 5 bases not matched to a gene; V was cut back by 5 bases and J by 2 bases. The CDR3 extends over 14 amino acids. The germline gives CDR1 LGHNA, CDR2 YSLEER.

This chain links TRBV6-5 with TRBJ2-2, with D possibly being TRBD1 or TRBD2 (5 bases each). There are 14 residues in the CDR3. The ends were cut back, 7 bases at V and 5 bases at J, with 14 bases in the middle. The V gene's germline CDR1 is MNHEY and CDR2 SVGAGI. The CDR3 loop is CASTPGPGTGELFF. In DNA form, the CDR3 reads TGTGCCAGCACTCCGGGGCCAGGTACCGGGGAGCTGTTTTTT.

This chain joins TRBV5-6 and TRBJ2-7, with a possible D match to TRBD2 (6 bases). Germline-derived CDR1 and CDR2 are SGHDT and YYEEEE. This CDR3 region has 14 residues. Between the trimmed V and J ends, which lost 4 bases and 4 bases, there was a span of 15 bases. The DNA for the CDR3 is TGTGCCAGCAGCCCGTACGGGAGCGGGTACGAGCAGTACTTC. Translated, it gives CASSPYGSGYEQYF.

The chain has TRBV5-5 and TRBJ1-3; tentative D call: TRBD1 (5 bases). Germline V gives CDR1 SGHKS, CDR2 YYEKEE (reference sequence). The CDR3 sequence is 16 residues long. The V gene lost 4 bases and the J gene lost 4 bases, with 18 bases spanning the gap. Here the CDR3 reads CASSLPGQKEGNTIYF. Here the CDR3 DNA reads TGTGCCAGCAGCCTACCGGGGCAAAAGGAAGGAAACACCATATATTTT.

This clone was detected only once. V is TRBV27 and J is TRBJ2-7; tentative D call: TRBD1 (7 bases). The CDR3 consists of 15 residues. The germline gives CDR1 MNHEY, CDR2 SMNVEV (reference sequence). Trimming stripped 5 bases from V and 2 bases from J, with 16 bases between. The CDR3 is CASSRGDSLAYEQYF. CDR3 DNA sequence: TGTGCCAGCAGTAGGGGGGACAGTTTAGCCTACGAGCAGTACTTC.

The chain recombines TRBV6-5 with TRBJ2-2; TRBD1 matches at 7 bases. The CDR3 runs 16 residues. J lost 5 bases, V lost 2 bases, and 8 bases had no gene match. From germline, CDR1 is MNHEY and CDR2 SVGAGI. The CDR3 region is CASSYNKGAGTGELFF. CDR3 coding DNA: TGTGCCAGCAGTTACAACAAGGGGGCCGGGACCGGGGAGCTGTTTTTT.

This clone was observed a single time. The genes are TRBV2 and TRBJ2-1; D is ambiguous. This CDR3 is built from 13 residues. The V end lost 7 bases, the J end lost 6 bases, and 13 bases lay between the germline ends. Germline V gene lookup returns CDR1 SNHLY and CDR2 FYNNEI. The CDR3 DNA follows: TGTGCCAGCATTCCAACGCCGGCCAATGAGCAGTTCTTC. This sequence encodes CASIPTPANEQFF.

The chain recombines TRBV27 with TRBJ2-3; a possible D gene is TRBD1 (6 bases). The length of the CDR3 is 12 residues. Trimming left V 6 bases short and J 8 bases short, with 12 bases between. Per the germline V gene, CDR1 is MNHEY and CDR2 is SMNVEV (reference sequence). The CDR3 spells CASRPIGGTQYF. CDR3 DNA sequence: TGTGCCAGCAGACCAATAGGGGGTACGCAGTATTTT.